The clone carrying this TCR beta chain has just a few counts. Its target is unknown. This sample is drawn from a study of T-cell memory formation after mild COVID-19. Study observations and caveats: Clones that got smaller from day 15 to 85 had even CD4/CD8, while clones growing later tipped toward CD4+. The finding that pre-infection memory included some responding clones suggested that cross-reactive memory joined.

Each CDR3 protein gets one entry after TCRdb re-called the 5' RACE reads with MiXCR. Here the sample spans about 560,000 distinct CDR3 sequences, 15% to 20% being singletons. The TCR was taken from an adult woman who had mild COVID-19 (a few samples of this study predate the infection). Cell type and time point are not known. Input material: PBMCs or a T cell subset sorted from them (not recorded which).

The CDR3 protein is CSVGHPKETQYF. CDR3 nucleotide sequence: TGCAGCGTGGGACATCCCAAAGAGACCCAGTACTTC. This sequence joins TRBV29-1 and TRBJ2-5; the D gene is possibly TRBD1 (6 bases). The V gene lost 6 bases and the J gene lost 3 bases, with 11 bases spanning the gap. Germline values: CDR1 SQVTM, CDR2 ANQGSEA. The length of the CDR3 is 12 residues.